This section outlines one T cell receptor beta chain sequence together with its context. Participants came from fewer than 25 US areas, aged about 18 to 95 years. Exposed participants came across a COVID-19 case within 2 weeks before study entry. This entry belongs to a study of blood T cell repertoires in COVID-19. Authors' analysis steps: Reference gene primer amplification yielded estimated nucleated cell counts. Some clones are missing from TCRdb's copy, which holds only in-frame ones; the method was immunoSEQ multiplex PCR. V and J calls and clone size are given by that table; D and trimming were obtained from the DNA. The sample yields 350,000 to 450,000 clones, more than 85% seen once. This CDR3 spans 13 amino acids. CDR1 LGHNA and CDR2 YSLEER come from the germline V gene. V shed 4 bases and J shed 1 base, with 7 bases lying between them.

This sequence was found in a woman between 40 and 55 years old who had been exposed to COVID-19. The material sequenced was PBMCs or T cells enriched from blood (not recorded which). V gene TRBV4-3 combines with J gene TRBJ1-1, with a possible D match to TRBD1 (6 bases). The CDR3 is CASSRQANTEAFF. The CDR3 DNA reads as TGCGCCAGCAGCCGACAGGCGAACACTGAAGCTTTCTTT.